A selection of T cell receptor beta chains follows, all from one sample in a study of blood T cell repertoires in COVID-19. Repertoires were generated with immunoSEQ multiplex PCR, while TCRdb's copy carries only in-frame clones and drops some. This table holds about 26,000 clones, nearly 90% found once. The sequencing sample was made of peripheral blood. The receptors derive from a woman aged 55-70 years with active COVID-19. The CDR3 runs from the conserved cysteine through the conserved F or W.

CDR3,J,V
CASSPGTSYNEQFF,TRBJ2-1,TRBV11-3
CASRVGLGSYNEQFF,TRBJ2-1,TRBV19
CATSGTEENQPQHF,TRBJ1-5,TRBV10-3
CATSPGTGGGGETQYF,TRBJ2-5,TRBV24-1
CASSPIAGGYQETQYF,TRBJ2-5,TRBV4-2
CASSQDVHTFPGLAGERSYNEQFF,TRBJ2-1,TRBV3-1/TRBV3-2
CASSLLGQGLETQYF,TRBJ2-5,TRBV7-2
CSASDRLVSREQFF,TRBJ2-1,TRBV20-1
CASSSRTGTFTGELFF,TRBJ2-2,TRBV11-1
CASSARDLKVEQFF,TRBJ2-1,TRBV25-1
CASSITSGRGAQYF,TRBJ2-5,TRBV19
CASRTGTFHEQYF,TRBJ2-7,TRBV27
CASSLGQGANEQFF,TRBJ2-1,TRBV27
CASSPGLAGGGDEQFF,TRBJ2-1,TRBV11-2
CASSFLGLAGVGFWGNEQFF,TRBJ2-1,TRBV28
CASSSLREGRTGELFF,TRBJ2-2,TRBV19
CASSSGENTIYF,TRBJ1-3,TRBV5-1
CASSDTSGRGTQYF,TRBJ2-3,TRBV7-2
CASSVAGGGVAFF,TRBJ1-1,TRBV9
CASSFARFSEQFF,TRBJ2-1,TRBV27
CASSAETSIGELFF,TRBJ2-2,TRBV9
CASSPSSDSYNEQFF,TRBJ2-1,TRBV4-1
CASSPLLTDPKNIQYF,TRBJ2-4,TRBV27
CASSWDSLNPYEQYF,TRBJ2-7,TRBV7-9
CASSFFVTSGEEFF,TRBJ2-1,TRBV28
CASSEVGTGVWEQYF,TRBJ2-7,TRBV6-1
CASSQNPADNYGYTF,TRBJ1-2,TRBV4-1
CASSSGQGASRRLAFF,TRBJ1-1,TRBV28
CASSLDRNNEKLFF,TRBJ1-4,TRBV6-5
CASSFSQAGTLFEQFF,TRBJ2-1,TRBV27
CASSFAGMETQYF,TRBJ2-5,TRBV5-1
CSASGQALDMRNYGYTF,TRBJ1-2,TRBV20-1
CASSLGQGATNEKLFF,TRBJ1-4,TRBV5-1
CASSPSGSSYNEQFF,TRBJ2-1,TRBV11-2
CASSLELAGVTDTQYF,TRBJ2-3,TRBV7-2
CASSHGSTYNEQFF,TRBJ2-1,TRBV28
CAVGDYPYEQYF,TRBJ2-7,TRBV28
CASAPGTRGNEQFF,TRBJ2-1,TRBV7-3
CASSRPGGEQYF,TRBJ2-7,TRBV6-5
CASSDLAGPNNEQFF,TRBJ2-1,TRBV4-1
CASSTHPGQTNEKLFF,TRBJ1-4,TRBV7-2
CATQEPGVEQYF,TRBJ2-7,TRBV19